Listed below are T cell receptor beta chains from one sample, sequenced in a study of T cells after yellow fever vaccination. A single record per CDR3 protein comes from TCRdb applying MiXCR to the 5' RACE reads. There are 510,000 or so distinct CDR3 sequences in the sample; 15% to 20% occur only once, and around an eighth lies in the top ten. Sample: PBMCs, taken 15 days after the yellow fever booster vaccination. The receptors stem from a man aged 25 to 40 who received the YFV17D yellow fever vaccine. Each CDR3 is given with its conserved first and last residue. The order of the fields is V gene, J gene, CDR3 protein.

>TRBV18|TRBJ1-1
CASSPVRSLNTEAFF
>TRBV4-3|TRBJ2-2
CASSQDPLAGTDTGELFF
>TRBV12-3/TRBV12-4|TRBJ1-6
CASSLGQETSPLHF
>TRBV25-1|TRBJ2-5
CASSATKVEETQYF
>TRBV2|TRBJ2-2
CASTYDTGELFF
>TRBV5-1|TRBJ1-4
CASSLRASPEKLFF
>TRBV29-1|TRBJ2-7
CWPTATDSKNHEQYF
>TRBV14|TRBJ2-3
CASSRGRTSTDTQYF
>TRBV20-1|TRBJ2-1
CSASGGSYNEQFF
>TRBV28|TRBJ1-5
CASTPGQLNQPQHF
>TRBV7-9|TRBJ1-1
CASSEYVGRATEAFF
>TRBV9|TRBJ2-3
CASSVASGSPDTQYF
>TRBV3-1|TRBJ2-7
CASSQDQGVVYF
>TRBV7-2|TRBJ2-3
CASSRLAGYADTQYF
>TRBV6-1|TRBJ1-5
CASREQLQGPQHF
>TRBV29-1|TRBJ2-7
CSVIRQGPSYEQYF
>TRBV29-1|TRBJ1-2
CSVEGQNYGYTF
>TRBV7-9|TRBJ2-2
CASSLRLANTGELFF
>TRBV3-1|TRBJ2-3
CASSQVGRDTQYF
>TRBV5-1|TRBJ2-7
CASSLTPGQGNEQYF
>TRBV25-1|TRBJ2-2
CASSGDSTNTGELFF
>TRBV7-2|TRBJ2-3
CASSLQTTDTQYF
>TRBV10-3|TRBJ2-3
CAIRQILAGLDTQYF
>TRBV10-3|TRBJ1-1
CAIRETGNMNTEAFF